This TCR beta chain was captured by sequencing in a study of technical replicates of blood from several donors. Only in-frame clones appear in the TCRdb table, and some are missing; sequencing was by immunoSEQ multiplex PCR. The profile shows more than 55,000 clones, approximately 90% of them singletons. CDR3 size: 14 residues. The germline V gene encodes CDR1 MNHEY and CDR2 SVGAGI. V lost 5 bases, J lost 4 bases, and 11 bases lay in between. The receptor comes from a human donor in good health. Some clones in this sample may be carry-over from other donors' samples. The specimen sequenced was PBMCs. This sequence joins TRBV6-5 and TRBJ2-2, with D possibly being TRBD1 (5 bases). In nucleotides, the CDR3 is TGTGCCAGCAGTCATAGGGGTGGCACCGGGGAGCTGTTTTTT. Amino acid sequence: CASSHRGGTGELFF.